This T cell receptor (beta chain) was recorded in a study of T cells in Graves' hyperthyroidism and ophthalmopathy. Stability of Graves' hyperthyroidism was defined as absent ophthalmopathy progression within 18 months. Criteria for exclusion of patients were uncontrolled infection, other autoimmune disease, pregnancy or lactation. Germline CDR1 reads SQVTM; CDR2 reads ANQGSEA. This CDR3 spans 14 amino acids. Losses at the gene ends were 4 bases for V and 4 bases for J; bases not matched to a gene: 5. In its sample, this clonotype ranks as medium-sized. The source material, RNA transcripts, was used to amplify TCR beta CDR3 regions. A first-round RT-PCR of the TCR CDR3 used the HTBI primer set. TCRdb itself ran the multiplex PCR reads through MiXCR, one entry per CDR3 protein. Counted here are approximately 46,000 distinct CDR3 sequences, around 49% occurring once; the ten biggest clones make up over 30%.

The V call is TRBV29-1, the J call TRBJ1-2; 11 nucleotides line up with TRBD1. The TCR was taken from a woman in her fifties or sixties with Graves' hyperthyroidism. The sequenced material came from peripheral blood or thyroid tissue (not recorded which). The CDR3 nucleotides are TGCAGCGTTGGGGGGACAGGGGGAAGCTATGGCTACACCTTC. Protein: CSVGGTGGSYGYTF.